In its sample, the clone carrying this T cell receptor beta chain was seen once. Its specificity is not known. The entry originates in a study of T cell repertoires in cytomegalovirus infection. Each CDR3 protein is one row after TCRdb ran MiXCR on the reads. The sample shows 450,000 to 650,000 distinct CDR3 sequences, about 40% of them seen only once. The CDR3 is 21 amino acids. CDR1 KGHSH and CDR2 LQKENI come from the germline V gene. V lost 1 base and J lost 4; bases outside the gene matches: 20. The receptor's source is a human donor in good health (CMV status not recorded). Some clones in this sample may be carry-over from other donors' samples. The rearrangement links TRBV18 to TRBJ2-5, with 11 bases fitting TRBD2. The sample here was cultured PBMCs, taken from culture after CMV antigen stimulation. Here the CDR3 DNA reads TGTGCCAGCTCACCACTATTATCGTTATCCTATCGACTAGCGGGAAGAGAGACCCAGTACTTC. Its translation: CASSPLLSLSYRLAGRETQYF.